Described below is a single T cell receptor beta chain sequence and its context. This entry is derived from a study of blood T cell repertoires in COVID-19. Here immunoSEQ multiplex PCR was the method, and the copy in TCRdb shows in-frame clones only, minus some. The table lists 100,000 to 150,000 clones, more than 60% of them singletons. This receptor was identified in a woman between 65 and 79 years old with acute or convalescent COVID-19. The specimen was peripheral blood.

CDR3 region: CASSLSQGGYEQYF. The CDR3 nucleotides are TGTGCCAGCAGTTTATCTCAGGGCGGCTACGAGCAGTACTTC. The chain uses TRBV28 and TRBJ2-7; tentative D call: TRBD1 (5 bases). This CDR3 spans 14 amino acids. V gave up 1 base and J gave up 3 bases, with 10 bases separating them. Germline CDR1 is MDHEN and CDR2 is SYDVKM.